This T cell receptor (beta chain) emerged from a study of radiotherapy plus CTLA-4 blockade in lung cancer. General observations from the study: There was expansion of tumor-derived TCR clones in blood after radiotherapy plus ipilimumab.

Those with chemo-refractory metastatic non-small-cell lung cancer were treated with focal radiation combined with CTLA-4 blockade using ipilimumab. Profiled with immunoSEQ multiplex PCR; TCRdb holds only in-frame clones, not every one. The sample lists about 49,000 clones; about 88% were seen once. Concerning this clone: What it binds is unknown.

The CDR3 is 14 amino acids. Germline V gene lookup returns CDR1 SGHDT and CDR2 YYEEEE. Trimming pared 1 base from V and 4 bases from J, leaving 10 bases between. The clonotype originates from a human donor with non-small cell lung cancer whose response to radiotherapy plus ipilimumab could not be evaluated. The source was peripheral blood, collected from a patient treated with radiotherapy plus ipilimumab. J is TRBJ2-3 and V is TRBV5-6; a possible D gene is TRBD2 (6 bases). DNA for the CDR3: TGTGCCAGCAGCTTGCGAGGGACTTCAGATACGCAGTATTTT. This sequence encodes CASSLRGTSDTQYF.